The clone carrying this TCR beta chain was counted between two and nine times. Its antigen remains unknown. This entry is derived from a study of T cells in Graves' hyperthyroidism and ophthalmopathy. The study's findings and limits: In blood, most of the thyroid clonotypes expanded above 0.001 were also present. A model built on 13 V-J features separated ophthalmopathy from stable hyperthyroidism.

Amplification of TCR beta CDR3 regions was performed using RNA transcripts as template. The HTBI primer set served for first-round RT-PCR of the TCR CDR3. TCRdb re-analysed the multiplex PCR reads in MiXCR, keeping a single row per CDR3 protein. This sample has approximately 600,000 distinct CDR3 sequences, with more than 20% found just once. Based on clinical symptoms, serum thyroxine and TRAb, thyroid ultrasound and orbital computed tomography, diagnoses were reached. The CDR3 is 16 amino acids. Germline CDR1 reads MDHEN; CDR2 reads SYDVKM. Trimming took 6 bases from V and 1 from J; bases not matched to a gene: 7.

The sequence derives from a man aged 25 to 40 with Graves' ophthalmopathy. This chain joins TRBV28 and TRBJ1-5; 9 bases line up with TRBD1. Sequenced sample: blood. The CDR3 reads CASSRTGVPSNQPQHF. The CDR3 DNA follows: TGTGCCAGCAGCCGGACAGGGGTTCCAAGCAATCAGCCCCAGCATTTT.